The clone carrying this T cell receptor (beta chain) was seen only a few times. The sample originates from a study of response to subunit inactivated influenza vaccine. Trimming stripped 4 bases from V and 3 bases from J, with 13 bases between. The CDR3 has 14 residues. Germline values: CDR1 SNHLY, CDR2 FYNNEI. MiXCR was run by TCRdb on the RT-PCR reads, yielding one entry per CDR3 protein. This table holds hundreds of thousands of distinct CDR3 sequences, 10% to 15% found once. The chain carries TRBV2 and TRBJ2-7; no clear D. The specimen comprised PBMCs from blood, sampled 45 days after vaccination. This receptor was identified in a man aged 45-65 years who received an inactivated influenza vaccine. The CDR3 loop reads CASSAGPSLYEQYF. CDR3 bases: TGTGCCAGCAGTGCTGGTCCTTCCCTCTACGAGCAGTACTTC.